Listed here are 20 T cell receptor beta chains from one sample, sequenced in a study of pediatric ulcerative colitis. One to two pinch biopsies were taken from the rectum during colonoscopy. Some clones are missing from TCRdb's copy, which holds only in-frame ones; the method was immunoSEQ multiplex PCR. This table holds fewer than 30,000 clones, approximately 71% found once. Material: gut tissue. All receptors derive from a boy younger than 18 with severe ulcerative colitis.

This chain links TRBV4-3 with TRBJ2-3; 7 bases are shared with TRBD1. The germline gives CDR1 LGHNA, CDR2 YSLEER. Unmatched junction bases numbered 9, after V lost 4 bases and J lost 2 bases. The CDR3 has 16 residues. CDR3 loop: CASSPSQGIPTDTQYF. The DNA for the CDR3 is TGCGCCAGCAGCCCCTCACAGGGGATCCCCACAGATACGCAGTATTTT.

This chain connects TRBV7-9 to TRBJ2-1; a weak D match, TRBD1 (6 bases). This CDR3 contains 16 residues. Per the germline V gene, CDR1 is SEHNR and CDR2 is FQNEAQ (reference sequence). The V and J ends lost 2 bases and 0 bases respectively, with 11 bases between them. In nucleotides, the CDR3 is TGTGCCAGCAGCTTATCGCAGGGGTTCTCCTACAATGAGCAGTTCTTC. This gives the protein CASSLSQGFSYNEQFF.

This CDR3 is CASTSGEGNQPQHF. The CDR3 coding sequence is TGTGCCAGCACCTCCGGCGAGGGCAATCAGCCCCAGCATTTT. The chain links TRBV27 to TRBJ1-5; no firm D call. CDR1 MNHEY and CDR2 SMNVEV come from the germline V gene (reference sequence). The V gene lost 7 bases and the J gene lost 2 bases, with 12 bases spanning the gap. This CDR3 has 14 residues.

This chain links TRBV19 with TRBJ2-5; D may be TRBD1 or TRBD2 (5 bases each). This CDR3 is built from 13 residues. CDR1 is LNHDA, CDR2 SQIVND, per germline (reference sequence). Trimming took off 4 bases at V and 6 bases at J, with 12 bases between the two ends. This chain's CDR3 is CASSTEGSKTQYF. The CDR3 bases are TGTGCCAGTAGTACAGAGGGGTCAAAGACCCAGTACTTC.

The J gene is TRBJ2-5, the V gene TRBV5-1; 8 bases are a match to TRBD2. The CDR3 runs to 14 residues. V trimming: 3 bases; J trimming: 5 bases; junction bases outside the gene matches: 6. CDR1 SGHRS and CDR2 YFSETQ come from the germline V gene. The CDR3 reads CASSWGLVMETQYF. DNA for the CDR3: TGCGCCAGCAGCTGGGGACTAGTTATGGAGACCCAGTACTTC.

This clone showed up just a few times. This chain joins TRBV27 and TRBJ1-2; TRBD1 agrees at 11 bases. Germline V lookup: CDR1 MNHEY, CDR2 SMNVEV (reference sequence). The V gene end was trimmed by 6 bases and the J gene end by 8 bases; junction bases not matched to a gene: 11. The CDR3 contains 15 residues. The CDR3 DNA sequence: TGTGCCAGCAGCAGGGCCGGGGGACAGGGGGTCGGCTACACCTTC. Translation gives CASSRAGGQGVGYTF.

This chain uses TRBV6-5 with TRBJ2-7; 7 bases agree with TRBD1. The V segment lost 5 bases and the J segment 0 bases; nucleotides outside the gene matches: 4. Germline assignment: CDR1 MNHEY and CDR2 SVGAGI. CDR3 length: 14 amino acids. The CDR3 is CASSEQGLSYEQYF. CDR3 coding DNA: TGTGCCAGCAGTGAACAGGGGCTCTCCTACGAGCAGTACTTC.

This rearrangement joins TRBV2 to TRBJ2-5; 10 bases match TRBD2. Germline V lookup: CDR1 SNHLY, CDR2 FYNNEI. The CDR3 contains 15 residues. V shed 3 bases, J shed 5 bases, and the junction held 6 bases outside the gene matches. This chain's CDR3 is CASSEIIAGGETQYF. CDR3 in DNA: TGTGCCAGCAGTGAGATAATAGCGGGAGGTGAGACCCAGTACTTC.

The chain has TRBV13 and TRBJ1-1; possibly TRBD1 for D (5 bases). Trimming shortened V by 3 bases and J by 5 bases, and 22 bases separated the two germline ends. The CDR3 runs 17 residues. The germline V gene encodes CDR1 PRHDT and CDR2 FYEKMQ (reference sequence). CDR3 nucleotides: TGTGCCAGCAGCTTGCCCGGGGCGGGAGGGCCCCTAACTGAAGCTTTCTTT. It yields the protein CASSLPGAGGPLTEAFF.

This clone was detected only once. CDR3 protein: CASSVGDSDGYTF. CDR3 DNA sequence: TGTGCCAGCAGCGTAGGTGACAGCGATGGCTACACCTTC. The rearrangement links TRBV9 to TRBJ1-2, with TRBD1 as a possible D gene (5 bases). The CDR3 length is 13 residues. The germline gives CDR1 SGDLS, CDR2 YYNGEE. V was clipped by 0 bases and J by 6 bases, with 9 bases between them.

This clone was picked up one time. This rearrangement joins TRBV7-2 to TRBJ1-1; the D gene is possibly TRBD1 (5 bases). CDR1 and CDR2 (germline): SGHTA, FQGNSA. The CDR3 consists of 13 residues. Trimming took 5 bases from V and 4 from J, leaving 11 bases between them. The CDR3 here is CASSLEGTTEAFF. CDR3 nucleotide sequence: TGTGCCAGCAGCCTAGAGGGGACCACTGAAGCTTTCTTT. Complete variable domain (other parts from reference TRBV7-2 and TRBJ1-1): GAGVSQSPSNKVTEKGKDVELRCDPISGHTALYWYRQSLGQGLEFLIYFQGNSAPDKSGLPSDRFSAERTGGSVSTLTIQRTQQEDSAVYLCASSLEGTTEAFFGQGTRLTVV.

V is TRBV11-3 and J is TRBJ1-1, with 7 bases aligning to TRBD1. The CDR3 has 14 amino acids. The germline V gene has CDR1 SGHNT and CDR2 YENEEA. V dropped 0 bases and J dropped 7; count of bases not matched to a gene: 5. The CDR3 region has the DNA TGTGCCAGCAGCTTAGACAGGGGGAGTGGTGAAGCTTTCTTT. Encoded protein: CASSLDRGSGEAFF.

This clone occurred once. The CDR3 DNA reads TGTGCCAGCAGCTTAGACACACCTCAGTGGGGCTACACCTTC. This gives the protein CASSLDTPQWGYTF. J is TRBJ1-2 and V is TRBV7-2, with D hard to call. This CDR3 is built from 14 residues. CDR1 and CDR2 (germline): SGHTA, FQGNSA. Trimming left V 1 base short and J 8 bases short, with 14 bases between.

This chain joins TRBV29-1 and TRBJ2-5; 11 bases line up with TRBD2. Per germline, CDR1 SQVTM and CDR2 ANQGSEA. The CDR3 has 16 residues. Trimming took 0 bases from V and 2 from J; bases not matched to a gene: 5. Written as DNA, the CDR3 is TGCAGCGTTGAAGACCCCCCTAGCGGGAGGCAAGAGACCCAGTACTTC. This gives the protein CSVEDPPSGRQETQYF.

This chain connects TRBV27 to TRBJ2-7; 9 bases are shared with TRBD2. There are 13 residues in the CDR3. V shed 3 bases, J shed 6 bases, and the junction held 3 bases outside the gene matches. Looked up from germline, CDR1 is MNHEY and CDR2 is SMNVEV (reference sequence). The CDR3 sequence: CASSFVAGAEQYF. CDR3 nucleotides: TGTGCCAGCAGTTTCGTAGCGGGAGCCGAGCAGTACTTC.

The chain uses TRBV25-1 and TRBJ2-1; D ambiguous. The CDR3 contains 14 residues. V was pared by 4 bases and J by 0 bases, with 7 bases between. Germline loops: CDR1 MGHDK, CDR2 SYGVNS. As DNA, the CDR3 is TGTGCCAGCAGTGGCGAAAGCTCCTACAATGAGCAGTTCTTC. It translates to CASSGESSYNEQFF.

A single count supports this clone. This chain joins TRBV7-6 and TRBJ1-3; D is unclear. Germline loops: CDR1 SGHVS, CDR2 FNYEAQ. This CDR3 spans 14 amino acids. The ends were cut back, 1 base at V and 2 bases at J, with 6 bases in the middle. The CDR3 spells CASSLGVAGNTIYF. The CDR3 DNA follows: TGTGCCAGCAGCTTAGGCGTCGCTGGAAACACCATATATTTT.

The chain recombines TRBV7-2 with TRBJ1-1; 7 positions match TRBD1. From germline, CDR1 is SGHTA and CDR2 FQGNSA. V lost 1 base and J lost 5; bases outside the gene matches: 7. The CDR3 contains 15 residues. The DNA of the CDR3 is TGTGCCAGCAGCTTAGACGACAGGGCTTCGACTGAAGCTTTCTTT. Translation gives CASSLDDRASTEAFF.

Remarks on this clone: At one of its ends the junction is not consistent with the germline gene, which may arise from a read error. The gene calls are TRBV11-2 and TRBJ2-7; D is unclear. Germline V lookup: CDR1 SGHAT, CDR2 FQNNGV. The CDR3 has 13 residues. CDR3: CASTLARDYEQYF. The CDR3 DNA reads TGTGCCAGCACCTTAGCAAGGGACTACGAGCAGTACTTC.

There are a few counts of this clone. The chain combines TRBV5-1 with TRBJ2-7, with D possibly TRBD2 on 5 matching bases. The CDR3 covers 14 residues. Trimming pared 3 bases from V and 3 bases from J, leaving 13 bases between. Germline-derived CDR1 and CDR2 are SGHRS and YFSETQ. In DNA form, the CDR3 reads TGCGCCAGCAGCTCGCGCGATCGGGACTACGAGCAGTACTTC. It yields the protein CASSSRDRDYEQYF.